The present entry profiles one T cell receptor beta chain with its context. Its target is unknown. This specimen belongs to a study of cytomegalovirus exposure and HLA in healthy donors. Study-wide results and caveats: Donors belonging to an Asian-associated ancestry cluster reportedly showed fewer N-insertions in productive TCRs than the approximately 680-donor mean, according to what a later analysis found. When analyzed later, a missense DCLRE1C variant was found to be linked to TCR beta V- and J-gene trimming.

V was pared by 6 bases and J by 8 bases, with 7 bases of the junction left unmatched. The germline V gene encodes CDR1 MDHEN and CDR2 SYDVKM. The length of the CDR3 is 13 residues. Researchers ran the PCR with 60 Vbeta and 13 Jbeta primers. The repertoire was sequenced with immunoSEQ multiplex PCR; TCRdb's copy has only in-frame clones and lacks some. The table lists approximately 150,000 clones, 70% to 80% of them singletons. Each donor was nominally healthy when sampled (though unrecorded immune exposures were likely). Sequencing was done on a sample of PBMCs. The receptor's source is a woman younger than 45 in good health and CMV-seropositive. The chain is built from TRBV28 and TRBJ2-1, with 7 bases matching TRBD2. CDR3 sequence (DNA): TGTGCCAGCAGGACTGGCGGGAGCTATGAGCAGTTCTTC. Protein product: CASRTGGSYEQFF.